The clone carrying this TCR beta chain was seen only once. No antigen is known for it. These data are taken from a study of cytomegalovirus exposure and HLA in healthy donors. About the research overall: It was reported in a later analysis that the 120 validation repertoires used the same platform as the roughly 700 first-cohort repertoires. Study-level findings and limits: In the 130 or so validation repertoires, a later analysis found that first-cohort TCR clusters tended to co-occur. Most TCR sequences were uncommon, yet certain public TCRs appeared in many donors. Researchers counted approximately 160 TCR beta chains as cytomegalovirus-associated.

Clones were read by immunoSEQ multiplex PCR, and TCRdb kept only the in-frame ones, dropping some. In the table there are under 200,000 clones, roughly 95% of which are singletons. This receptor was taken from a woman aged 18-35 years in good health and CMV-seronegative. The specimen was PBMCs.

CDR3 residues: CASSLATSGGRTDTQYF. In DNA form, the CDR3 reads TGCGCCAGCAGCTTGGCGACTAGCGGGGGGCGAACAGATACGCAGTATTTT. This sequence joins TRBV5-1 and TRBJ2-3; TRBD2 matches at 13 bases. This CDR3 has 17 residues. Germline trimming cut 0 bases from V and 3 bases from J; bases unmatched to any gene: 4. Looked up from germline, CDR1 is SGHRS and CDR2 is YFSETQ.